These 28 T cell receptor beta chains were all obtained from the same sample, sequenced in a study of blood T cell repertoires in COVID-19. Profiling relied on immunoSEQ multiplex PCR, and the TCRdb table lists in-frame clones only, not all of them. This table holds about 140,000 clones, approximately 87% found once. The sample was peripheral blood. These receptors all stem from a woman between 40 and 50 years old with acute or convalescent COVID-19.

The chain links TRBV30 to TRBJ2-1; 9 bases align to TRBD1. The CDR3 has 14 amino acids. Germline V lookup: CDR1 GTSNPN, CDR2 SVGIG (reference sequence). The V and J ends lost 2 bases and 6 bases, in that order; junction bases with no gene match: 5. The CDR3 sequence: CAWSTRTGVNEQFF. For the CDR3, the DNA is TGTGCCTGGAGTACCAGGACAGGGGTCAATGAGCAGTTCTTC.

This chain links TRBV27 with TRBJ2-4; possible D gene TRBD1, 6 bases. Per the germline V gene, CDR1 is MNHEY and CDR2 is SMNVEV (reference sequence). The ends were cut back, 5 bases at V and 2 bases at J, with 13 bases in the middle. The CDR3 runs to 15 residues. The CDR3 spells CASSLRTGTKNIQYF. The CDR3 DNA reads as TGTGCCAGCAGTCTACGAACAGGGACCAAAAACATTCAGTACTTC.

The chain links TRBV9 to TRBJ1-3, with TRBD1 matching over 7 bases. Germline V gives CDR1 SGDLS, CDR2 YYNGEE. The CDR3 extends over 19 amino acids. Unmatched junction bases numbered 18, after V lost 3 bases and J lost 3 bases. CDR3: CASSAPGRKGTGVGNTIYF. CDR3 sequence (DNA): TGTGCCAGCAGCGCCCCTGGGAGGAAGGGAACAGGGGTTGGAAACACCATATATTTT.

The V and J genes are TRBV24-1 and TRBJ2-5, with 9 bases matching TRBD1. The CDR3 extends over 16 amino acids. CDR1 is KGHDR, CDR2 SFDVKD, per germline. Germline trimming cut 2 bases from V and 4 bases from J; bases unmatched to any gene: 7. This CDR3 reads CATSDSGTGFGETQYF. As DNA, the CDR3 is TGTGCCACCAGTGATTCCGGGACAGGGTTTGGAGAGACCCAGTACTTC.

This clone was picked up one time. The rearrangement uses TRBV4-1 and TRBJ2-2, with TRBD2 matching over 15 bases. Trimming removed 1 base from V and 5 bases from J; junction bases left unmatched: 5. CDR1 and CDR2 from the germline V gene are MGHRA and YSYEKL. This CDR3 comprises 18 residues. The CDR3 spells CASSQVGLAGGTTGELFF. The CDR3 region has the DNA TGCGCCAGCAGCCAAGTGGGACTAGCGGGGGGAACGACCGGGGAGCTGTTTTTT.

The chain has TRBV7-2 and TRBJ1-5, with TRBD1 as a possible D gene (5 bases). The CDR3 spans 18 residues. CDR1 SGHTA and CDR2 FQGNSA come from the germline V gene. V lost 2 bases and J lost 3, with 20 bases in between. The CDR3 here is CASSLFAGRNEANQPQHF. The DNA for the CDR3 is TGTGCCAGCAGCTTATTCGCAGGGCGCAACGAAGCCAATCAGCCCCAGCATTTT.

This CDR3 reads CASNRLPGQGASSPLHF. CDR3 DNA: TGTGCCAGCAATCGTCTTCCGGGACAGGGGGCTAGTTCACCCCTCCACTTT. The chain couples TRBV2 to TRBJ1-6; 12 bases agree with TRBD1. The CDR3 loop spans 17 amino acids. Per the germline V gene, CDR1 is SNHLY and CDR2 is FYNNEI. J lost 9 bases, V lost 7 bases, and 13 bases had no gene match.

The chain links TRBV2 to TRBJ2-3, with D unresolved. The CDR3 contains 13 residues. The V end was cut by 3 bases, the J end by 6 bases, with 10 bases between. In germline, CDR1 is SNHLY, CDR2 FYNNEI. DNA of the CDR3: TGTGCCAGCAGTGAGTTTGGCCCGGATACGCAGTATTTT. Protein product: CASSEFGPDTQYF.

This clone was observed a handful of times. The CDR3 loop reads CASSQFRTGGRNYGYTF. DNA for the CDR3: TGTGCCAGCAGCCAATTCCGGACAGGTGGTCGGAACTATGGCTACACCTTC. The chain uses TRBV7-2 and TRBJ1-2, with 7 bases identical to TRBD1. After removal of 5 bases from V and 2 bases from J, the junction contained 14 bases not matched to a gene. CDR3 length equals 17 residues. The germline CDR1 and CDR2 sequences are SGHTA and FQGNSA. The full variable domain, in which reference TRBV7-2 and TRBJ1-2 provide the parts outside the CDR3, is GAGVSQSPSNKVTEKGKDVELRCDPISGHTALYWYRQSLGQGLEFLIYFQGNSAPDKSGLPSDRFSAERTGGSVSTLTIQRTQQEDSAVYLCASSQFRTGGRNYGYTFGSGTRLTVV.

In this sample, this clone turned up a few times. DNA of the CDR3: TGTGCCAGCTCACCACCAGGGGAGGGGCGCTATGGCTACACCTTC. Residues: CASSPPGEGRYGYTF. The chain uses TRBV18 and TRBJ1-2, with D perhaps TRBD1 (5 bases). Germline CDR1 KGHSH, CDR2 LQKENI. The V end was cut by 0 bases, the J end by 4 bases, with 12 bases between. CDR3 length: 15 amino acids.

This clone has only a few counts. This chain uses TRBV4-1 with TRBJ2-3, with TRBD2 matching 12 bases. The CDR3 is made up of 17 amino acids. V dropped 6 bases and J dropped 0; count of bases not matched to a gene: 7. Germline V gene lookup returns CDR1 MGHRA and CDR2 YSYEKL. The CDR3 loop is CASSPGLAGSSTDTQYF. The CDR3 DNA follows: TGCGCCAGCAGTCCAGGACTAGCGGGGAGTAGCACAGATACGCAGTATTTT.

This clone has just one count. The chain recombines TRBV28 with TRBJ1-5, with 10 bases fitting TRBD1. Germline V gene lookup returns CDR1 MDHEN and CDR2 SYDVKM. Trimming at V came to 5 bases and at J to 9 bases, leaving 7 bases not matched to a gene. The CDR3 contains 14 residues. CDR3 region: CASSTRQGAVPQHF. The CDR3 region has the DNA TGTGCCAGCAGTACCCGACAGGGGGCGGTGCCCCAGCATTTT. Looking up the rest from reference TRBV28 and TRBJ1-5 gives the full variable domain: DVKVTQSSRYLVKRTGEKVFLECVQDMDHENMFWYRQDPGLGLRLIYFSYDVKMKEKGDIPEGYSVSREKKERFSLILESASTNQTSMYLCASSTRQGAVPQHFGDGTRLSIL.

In DNA, the CDR3 is TGTGCCAGCAGCTCAGGGGCTACCGGGGAGCTGTTTTTT. The encoded protein is CASSSGATGELFF. This chain links TRBV6-5 with TRBJ2-2, with D possibly TRBD1 on 6 matching bases. CDR3 size: 13 residues. CDR1 and CDR2 from the germline V gene are MNHEY and SVGAGI. V was trimmed by 6 bases and J by 5 bases, leaving 10 bases between them.

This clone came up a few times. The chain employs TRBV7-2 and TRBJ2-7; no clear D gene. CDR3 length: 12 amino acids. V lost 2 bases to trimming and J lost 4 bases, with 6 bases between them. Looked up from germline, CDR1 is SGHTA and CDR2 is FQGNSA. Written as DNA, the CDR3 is TGTGCCAGCAGCTTATCAGGTTACGAGCAGTACTTC. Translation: CASSLSGYEQYF.

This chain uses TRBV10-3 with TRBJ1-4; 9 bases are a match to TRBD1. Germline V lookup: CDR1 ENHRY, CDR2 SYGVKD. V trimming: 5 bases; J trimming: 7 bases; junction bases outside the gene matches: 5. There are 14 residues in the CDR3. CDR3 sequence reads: CAISPGTGTEKLFF. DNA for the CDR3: TGTGCCATCAGTCCCGGGACAGGGACTGAAAAACTGTTTTTT.

CDR3 protein: CASSGGQGYGYTF. CDR3 bases: TGTGCCAGCAGCGGTGGACAGGGGTATGGCTACACCTTC. The rearrangement joins TRBV3-1 (or the pseudogene TRBV3-2) to TRBJ1-2; 9 bases map to TRBD1. Unmatched junction bases numbered 3, after V lost 5 bases and J lost 5 bases. The CDR3 contains 13 residues. Looked up from germline, CDR1 is LGHDT and CDR2 is YNNKEL (reference sequence).

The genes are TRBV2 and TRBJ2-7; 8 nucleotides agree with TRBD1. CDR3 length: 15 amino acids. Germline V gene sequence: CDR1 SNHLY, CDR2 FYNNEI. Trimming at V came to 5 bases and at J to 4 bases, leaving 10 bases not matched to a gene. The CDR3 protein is CASSPRRGPKYEQYF. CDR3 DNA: TGTGCCAGCAGTCCACGCAGGGGGCCGAAGTACGAGCAGTACTTC.

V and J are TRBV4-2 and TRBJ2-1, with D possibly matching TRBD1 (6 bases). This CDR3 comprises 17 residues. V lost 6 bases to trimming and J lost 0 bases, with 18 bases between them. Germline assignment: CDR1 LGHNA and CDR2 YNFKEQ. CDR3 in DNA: TGTGCCAGCAGGGTAGAGACAGGCTTACCCTCCTACAATGAGCAGTTCTTC. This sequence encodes CASRVETGLPSYNEQFF.

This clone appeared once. Here the CDR3 DNA reads TGTGCCATCAGCGACCTTCTTGGCGGGGGGCGGTCGGAGACCCAGTACTTC. It encodes CAISDLLGGGRSETQYF. The chain is built from TRBV10-3 and TRBJ2-5; 8 bases agree with TRBD2. In germline, CDR1 is ENHRY, CDR2 SYGVKD. The CDR3 covers 17 residues. J gave up 5 bases and V 6 bases, and 17 bases lay outside the gene matches.

The CDR3 here is CASWSPKTGTYEQYF. The CDR3 region has the DNA TGTGCCAGCTGGAGCCCCAAGACAGGCACCTACGAGCAGTACTTC. The chain recombines TRBV6-6 with TRBJ2-7, with D possibly TRBD1 on 6 matching bases. The ends were cut back, 8 bases at V and 2 bases at J, with 19 bases in the middle. From germline, CDR1 is MNHNY and CDR2 SVGAGI (reference sequence). The CDR3 runs 15 residues.

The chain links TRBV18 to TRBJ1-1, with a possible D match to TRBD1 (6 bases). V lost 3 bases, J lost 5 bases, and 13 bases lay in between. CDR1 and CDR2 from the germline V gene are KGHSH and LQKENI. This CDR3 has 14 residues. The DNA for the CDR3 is TGTGCCAGCTCACCCCAAGTAACAGGGACTGAAGCTTTCTTT. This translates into CASSPQVTGTEAFF.

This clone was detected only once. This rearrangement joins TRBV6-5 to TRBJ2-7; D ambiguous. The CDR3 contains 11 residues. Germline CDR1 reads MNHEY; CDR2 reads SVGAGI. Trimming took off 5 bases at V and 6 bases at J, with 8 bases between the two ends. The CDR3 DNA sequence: TGTGCCAGCAGTCAATCCGGCGAGCAGTACTTC. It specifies CASSQSGEQYF.

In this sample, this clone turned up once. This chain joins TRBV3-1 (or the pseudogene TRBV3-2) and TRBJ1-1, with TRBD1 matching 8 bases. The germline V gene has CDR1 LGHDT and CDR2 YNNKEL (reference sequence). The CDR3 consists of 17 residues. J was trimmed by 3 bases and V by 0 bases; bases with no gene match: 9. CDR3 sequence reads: CASSQDSGGQGYTEAFF. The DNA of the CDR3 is TGTGCCAGCAGCCAAGATTCAGGAGGACAGGGCTACACTGAAGCTTTCTTT.

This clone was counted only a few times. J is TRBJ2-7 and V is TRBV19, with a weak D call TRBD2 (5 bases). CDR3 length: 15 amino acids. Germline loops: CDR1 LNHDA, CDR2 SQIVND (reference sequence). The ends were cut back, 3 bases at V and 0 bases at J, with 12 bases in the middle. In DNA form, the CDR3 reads TGTGCCAGTAGTATCGGCAGCGGAAACTCCTACGAGCAGTACTTC. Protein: CASSIGSGNSYEQYF. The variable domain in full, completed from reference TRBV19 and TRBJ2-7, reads DGGITQSPKYLFRKEGQNVTLSCEQNLNHDAMYWYRQDPGQGLRLIYYSQIVNDFQKGDIAEGYSVSREKKESFPLTVTSAQKNPTAFYLCASSIGSGNSYEQYFGPGTRLTVT.

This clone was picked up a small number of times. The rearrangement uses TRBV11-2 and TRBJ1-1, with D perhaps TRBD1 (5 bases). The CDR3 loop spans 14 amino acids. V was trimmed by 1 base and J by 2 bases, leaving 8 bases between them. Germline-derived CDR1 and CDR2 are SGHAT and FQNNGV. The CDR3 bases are TGTGCCAGCAGCTTAGTACGGACAAACACTGAAGCTTTCTTT. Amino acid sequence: CASSLVRTNTEAFF.

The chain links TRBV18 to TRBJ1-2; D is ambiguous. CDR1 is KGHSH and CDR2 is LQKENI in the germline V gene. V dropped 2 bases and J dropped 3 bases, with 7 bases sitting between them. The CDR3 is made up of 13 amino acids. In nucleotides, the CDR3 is TGTGCCAGCTCACCAGGGAGATACTATGGCTACACCTTC. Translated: CASSPGRYYGYTF.

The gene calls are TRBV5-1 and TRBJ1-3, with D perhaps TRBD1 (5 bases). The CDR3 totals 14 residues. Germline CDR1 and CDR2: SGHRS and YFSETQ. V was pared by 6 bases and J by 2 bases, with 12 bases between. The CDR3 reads CASTIGGAGNTIYF. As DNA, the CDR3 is TGCGCCAGCACCATTGGAGGGGCTGGAAACACCATATATTTT.

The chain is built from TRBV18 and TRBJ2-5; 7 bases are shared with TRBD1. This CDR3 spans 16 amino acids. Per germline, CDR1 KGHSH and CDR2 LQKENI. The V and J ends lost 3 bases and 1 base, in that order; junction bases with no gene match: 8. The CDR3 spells CASSPQRAGGQETQYF. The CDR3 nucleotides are TGTGCCAGCTCACCCCAAAGGGCAGGGGGCCAAGAGACCCAGTACTTC.